This is a list of T cell receptor beta chains from one sample in a study of CD8 T cells in Susac syndrome. Via MiXCR, TCRdb re-called the immunoSEQ multiplex PCR reads, giving one row per CDR3 protein. The table has roughly 130,000 distinct CDR3 sequences, 95% to 96% seen once. The specimen sequenced was CD4+ T cells from PBMCs. The receptors shown here come from a human donor with Susac syndrome. Both conserved end residues are part of each CDR3. The D gene is left open where the match is weak. Clone size is given for some rows only: seen once, a few or many times, or a class if the clone is expanded.

cdr3_nt cdr3_aa cdr3_length d_call v_call clone_size j_call
TGTGCCAGCAGCCGGGACAAATATTATGGCTACACCTTC CASSRDKYYGYTF 13 - TRBV5-8 - TRBJ1-2
TGTGCCAGCAGCAACCGGGACAGGGGTTCACCCCTCCACTTT CASSNRDRGSPLHF 14 TRBD1 TRBV7-2 once TRBJ1-6
TGCAGTGCTAGGGGTCAGCAGGGCTACGAGCAGTACTTC CSARGQQGYEQYF 13 - TRBV20-1 - TRBJ2-7
TGTGCCAGCAGCCCCACAGGGGGCAATCAGCCCCAGCATTTT CASSPTGGNQPQHF 14 TRBD1 TRBV12-3/TRBV12-4 - TRBJ1-5
TGTGCCAGCAGTGACGAGACAGTGGACAATGAGCAGTTCTTC CASSDETVDNEQFF 14 - TRBV2 - TRBJ2-1
TGTGCCAGCAGCAAGCGGGAGAACACCGGGGAGCTGTTTTTT CASSKRENTGELFF 14 TRBD2 TRBV2 once TRBJ2-2
TGCAGTGCCCCCGGACTCGTTCATGCTAACAATGAGCAGTTCTTC CSAPGLVHANNEQFF 15 - TRBV20-1 once TRBJ2-1
TGTGCCAGCAGCTTAGGACAGAAGAACTATGGCTACACCTTC CASSLGQKNYGYTF 14 - TRBV7-2 - TRBJ1-2
TGTGCCAGCAGACGCGACAGTGAAAATTATGGCTACACCTTC CASRRDSENYGYTF 14 - TRBV4-2 - TRBJ1-2
TGTGCCATCAGTGAGTCGGTAGATACGCAGTATTTT CAISESVDTQYF 12 - TRBV10-3 - TRBJ2-3
TGCGCCAGCAGCCGAGACTTAGATACGCAGTATTTT CASSRDLDTQYF 12 - TRBV4-3 - TRBJ2-3
TGCAGCGTTGAAAAAACAGCTCTTGGCTACACCTTC CSVEKTALGYTF 12 - TRBV29-1 - TRBJ1-2
TGTGCCTGGAGAGCGGGAGTTGACACCGGGGAGCTGTTTTTT CAWRAGVDTGELFF 14 TRBD2 TRBV30 - TRBJ2-2
TGTGCCAGCAGTCTCCGGGGGAGTTCGGTCAATGAGCAGTTCTTC CASSLRGSSVNEQFF 15 - TRBV3-1 - TRBJ2-1
TGCAGCGTTGACGGGGCCGGAGAGACCCAGTACTTC CSVDGAGETQYF 12 - TRBV29-1 - TRBJ2-5
TGCAGTGCTAGGGAGCAGCCCAATGAGCAGTTCTTC CSAREQPNEQFF 12 - TRBV20-1 - TRBJ2-1
TGCAGTGCCGCTCTAGCGGTATTCACAGATACGCAGTATTTT CSAALAVFTDTQYF 14 TRBD2 TRBV20-1 once TRBJ2-3
TGTGCCTGGAGTGTAGCCTACGAGCAGTACTTC CAWSVAYEQYF 11 - TRBV30 - TRBJ2-7
TGTGCCAGCAGCCGGTTTAGCCCCGGGGAGCTGTTTTTT CASSRFSPGELFF 13 - TRBV11-2 - TRBJ2-2
TGTGCCAGCAGTTACTCGGGACGTGAGCAGTTCTTC CASSYSGREQFF 12 - TRBV6-6 - TRBJ2-1
TGTGCCAGCACCCCGTGGGGGAGCATGAACACTGAAGCTTTCTTT CASTPWGSMNTEAFF 15 - TRBV7-2 - TRBJ1-1
TGTGCCAGTAGTACGACAGGGGACTATGGCTACACCTTC CASSTTGDYGYTF 13 TRBD1 TRBV19 - TRBJ1-2
TGTGCCAGCAGCTTGGCCGGGGCTAGCGGGAGTGCCGGGGAGCTGTTTTTT CASSLAGASGSAGELFF 17 TRBD2 TRBV5-4 - TRBJ2-2
TGTGCCAGCAGTTTGACGACGGGAAATTCCTACGAGCAGTACTTC CASSLTTGNSYEQYF 15 - TRBV28 - TRBJ2-7
TGTGCCTGGAGTTGGCAGGGGACCGGGGAGCTGTTTTTT CAWSWQGTGELFF 13 - TRBV30 - TRBJ2-2
TGCAGTGCTAGAGGGTTAGCGGGAGGGCCGGACGAGCAGTACTTC CSARGLAGGPDEQYF 15 TRBD2 TRBV20-1 - TRBJ2-7
TGTGCTTCTGCCGGGACAGGGGGCAGAGAAGGGTATGGCTACACCTTC CASAGTGGREGYGYTF 16 TRBD1 TRBV6-1 - TRBJ1-2
TGTGCCAGCAGCGACAGGGCTTTTTTGAACACTGAAGCTTTCTTT CASSDRAFLNTEAFF 15 TRBD1 TRBV27 - TRBJ1-1
TGTGCCAGCAGCCTATCCGGGCCGGGCCCCTACGAGCAGTACTTC CASSLSGPGPYEQYF 15 - TRBV6-2/TRBV6-3 - TRBJ2-7
TGTGCCAGCAGCTTAGTCCCATTTAGCGGGACCGATACGCAGTATTTT CASSLVPFSGTDTQYF 16 TRBD2 TRBV7-2 - TRBJ2-3
TGTGCCAGCAGCCTCCCTATGCGGCAGGAGAACACTGAAGCTTTCTTT CASSLPMRQENTEAFF 16 - TRBV7-9 - TRBJ1-1
TGTGCCAGCAGCTTTTCCGGGACTAGCGTTAGAGAGACCCAGTACTTC CASSFSGTSVRETQYF 16 TRBD2 TRBV11-2 - TRBJ2-5
TGCAGTGCTACCCCCCGGGGGGCGGGGTCCTACAATGAGCAGTTCTTC CSATPRGAGSYNEQFF 16 - TRBV20-1 - TRBJ2-1
TGCGCCAGCAGCTTGGGTTATAGCGGGGGACCCAGGAATGAGCAGTTCTTC CASSLGYSGGPRNEQFF 17 TRBD2 TRBV5-1 - TRBJ2-1
TGTGCCAGCAGCCACCCACGGGAGTTCAATGAGCAGTTCTTC CASSHPREFNEQFF 14 - TRBV12-3/TRBV12-4 - TRBJ2-1
TGTGCCACACTAGGACCCCCTGCTGGCTACACCTTC CATLGPPAGYTF 12 - TRBV10-3 - TRBJ1-2
TGTGCCAGCAGCCAAGCCGCGGTGTCCTACGAGCAGTACTTC CASSQAAVSYEQYF 14 - TRBV3-1 - TRBJ2-7
TGTGCCAGCAGTTACGGCGGATTGGGTGGCACGCAGTATTTT CASSYGGLGGTQYF 14 - TRBV6-6 - TRBJ2-3
TGCAGCGTCCTCGCCCCCGGGACTAGCGGGAGGGCCCCGCCTGGGGCCAACGTCCTGACTTTC CSVLAPGTSGRAPPGANVLTF 21 TRBD2 TRBV29-1 - TRBJ2-6
TGTGCCAGCAGCCCGGCGGGAGCCCCTGGTGTTGAGCAGTTCTTC CASSPAGAPGVEQFF 15 TRBD2 TRBV11-1 - TRBJ2-1
TGCAGCGTTCTGGAGAGCTCCTACGAGCAGTACTTC CSVLESSYEQYF 12 - TRBV29-1 - TRBJ2-7
TGTGCCAGTACTCGAGCGGGAGTGGGGTACGAGCAGTACTTC CASTRAGVGYEQYF 14 TRBD2 TRBV6-5 - TRBJ2-7
TGCGCCAGCAGCTGGAAGGACAGGGGGACCTATGGCTACACCTTC CASSWKDRGTYGYTF 15 TRBD1 TRBV5-1 - TRBJ1-2
TGTGCCAGCAGCCCCTCCCAGCGGGAGAGGGGTGAGCAGTTCTTC CASSPSQRERGEQFF 15 TRBD2 TRBV13 once TRBJ2-1
TGTGCCAGCAGCTTAGTTCGAGGCCAGATTTTTGCGCAGTATTTT CASSLVRGQIFAQYF 15 - TRBV7-9 - TRBJ2-3
TGTGCCTGGAGTGCTCAGATCTACAATGAGCAGTTCTTC CAWSAQIYNEQFF 13 - TRBV30 - TRBJ2-1
TGTGCCAGCGGATGGACTCTGTACGAGCAGTACTTC CASGWTLYEQYF 12 - TRBV3-1 - TRBJ2-7
TGTGCCAGCAGCCAAAGCCCACTAGCTGCTAGCACAGATACGCAGTATTTT CASSQSPLAASTDTQYF 17 - TRBV3-1 - TRBJ2-3
TGCAGCGCAATAGGACGGGGCAGCTATGGCTACACCTTC CSAIGRGSYGYTF 13 - TRBV29-1 - TRBJ1-2
TGTGCTAGTGGTTCAGGAATGCCTAGGGACTCCAAGATCTCGCAGGAGACCCAGTACTTC CASGSGMPRDSKISQETQYF 20 - TRBV12-5 - TRBJ2-5
TGTGCCTGGAGTGGTTCCCGGCGGGGGACTGAAGCTTTCTTT CAWSGSRRGTEAFF 14 - TRBV30 - TRBJ1-1
TGCGCCAGCAGCTACCCCGGGACCTACGAGCAGTACTTC CASSYPGTYEQYF 13 - TRBV5-1 - TRBJ2-7
TGTGCCAGCAGCCTTAGCGGAGCCTCCTACGAGCAGTACTTC CASSLSGASYEQYF 14 - TRBV12-3/TRBV12-4 - TRBJ2-7